One sample yielded the 17 T cell receptor beta chains listed below, sequenced in a study of shared clonotypes between healthy human individuals (dated by TCRdb to the early 2020s). Library method: the immunoSEQ multiplex PCR assay. TCRdb obtained this table from immuneACCESS and retained in-frame rearrangements with V and J assigned. These tables miss some clones; where compared with another copy, unresolved V genes account for less than half of the shortfall, and the remainder is unexplained. This sample has 95,000 to 120,000 clones in its table, and under 70% of those were observed once. The ten largest clones take up 20% to 25% of the sample. Source material: memory CD8+ T cells sorted from blood. What this sample's cell subset or site label stands for: CD45RO+ cells pooled with CCR7-negative TemRA cells. These TCRs come from a woman in her 30s in good health.

The genes are TRBV6-1 and TRBJ2-7, with D possibly TRBD2 on 5 matching bases. Germline V gene sequence: CDR1 MNHNS, CDR2 SASEGT. The V end was cut by 4 bases, the J end by 11 bases, with 21 bases between. This CDR3 is 14 amino acids long. The CDR3, as DNA: TGTGCCAGCAGTGCTGGGTTGGAGGCAGGAGTCAAGTACTTC. It codes for CASSAGLEAGVKYF.

The chain is built from TRBV7-2 and TRBJ1-1, with D hard to call. V lost 5 bases and J 0 bases, leaving 10 bases between the germline ends. CDR3 length equals 14 residues. CDR1 and CDR2 from the germline V gene are SGHTA and FQGNSA. The CDR3 nucleotides read TGTGCCAGCAGCGTCGGACGGATGAACACTGAAGCTTTCTTT. Translating it yields CASSVGRMNTEAFF.

This clone was seen a single time. The chain uses TRBV10-2 and TRBJ2-7; D possibly corresponds to TRBD1 (6 bases). The CDR3 sequence is 13 residues long. Germline assignment: CDR1 WSHSY and CDR2 SAAADI. The germline V and J ends were trimmed by 3 bases and 3 bases, with 9 bases remaining between them. CDR3 sequence: CASSEQGYYEQYF. Written as DNA, the CDR3 is TGCGCCAGCAGTGAACAGGGATACTACGAGCAGTACTTC.

CDR3 sequence: CASSDSTGTDSYEQYF. CDR3 nucleotide sequence: TGTGCCAGCAGTGACTCGACCGGGACCGATTCCTACGAGCAGTACTTC. This chain links TRBV6-4 with TRBJ2-7; D may match TRBD1 or TRBD2 (5 bases each). In germline, CDR1 is MRHNA, CDR2 SNTAGT. V was cut by 0 bases and J by 1 base, with 13 bases left in between. The CDR3 consists of 16 residues.

V and J are TRBV7-9 and TRBJ2-7, with D tentatively TRBD2 (6 bases). Germline lookup yields CDR1 SEHNR and CDR2 FQNEAQ (reference sequence). V gave up 3 bases and J gave up 2 bases, with 11 bases separating them. This CDR3 has 14 amino acids. This CDR3 reads CASSFDSGTYEQYF. In DNA form, the CDR3 reads TGTGCCAGCAGCTTTGATAGCGGAACCTACGAGCAGTACTTC. The full variable domain, with the rest looked up from reference TRBV7-9 and TRBJ2-7, is DTGVSQNPRHKITKRGQNVTFRCDPISEHNRLYWYRQTLGQGPEFLTYFQNEAQLEKSRLLSDRFSAERPKGSFSTLEIQRTEQGDSAMYLCASSFDSGTYEQYFGPGTRLTVT.

The rearrangement uses TRBV11-2 and TRBJ2-7; D is unclear. The CDR3 is 14 amino acids. V was pared by 4 bases and J by 3 bases, with 13 bases between. Germline CDR1 is SGHAT and CDR2 is FQNNGV. The CDR3 DNA reads TGTGCCAGCAGCTCCCCCCGGGCAGGCTACGAGCAGTACTTC. Translating it yields CASSSPRAGYEQYF.

This chain joins TRBV20-1 and TRBJ1-1; the D is unclear. The germline V gene has CDR1 DFQATT and CDR2 SNEGSKA (reference sequence). The length of the CDR3 is 11 residues. V lost 6 bases and J lost 1, with 6 bases in between. The CDR3 sequence is CSAGGNTEAFF. CDR3 sequence (DNA): TGCAGTGCGGGAGGGAACACTGAAGCTTTCTTT.

This clone has more than one count but fewer than ten. The chain links TRBV5-1 to TRBJ1-1, with D hard to call. The germline V gene encodes CDR1 SGHRS and CDR2 YFSETQ. The CDR3 runs 17 residues. The V and J ends lost 2 bases and 0 bases respectively, with 17 bases between them. The DNA for the CDR3 is TGCGCCAGCAGCTTAAACCTACGCACCGTTATGAACACTGAAGCTTTCTTT. It codes for CASSLNLRTVMNTEAFF.

Points on this clone: With a much larger clone just one base away, this may be a read error. Other DNA sequences in the sample encode the same CDR3. For the CDR3, the DNA is TGTGCCAGCAGCGTAGCTTGGCGGGAGGACTCCTACAATGAGCAGTTCTTC. Protein sequence: CASSVAWREDSYNEQFF. V usage is TRBV9 and J usage is TRBJ2-1; TRBD2 aligns across 8 bases. The germline V gene encodes CDR1 SGDLS and CDR2 YYNGEE. The J segment lost 0 bases and the V segment lost 0 bases, leaving 5 bases of the junction unmatched. The CDR3 contains 17 residues.

Ten or more counts support this clone. The germline gene is not matched at one end of the junction; a read error may be the cause. V is TRBV4-1 and J is TRBJ2-7, with D possibly matching TRBD2 (6 bases). The CDR3 loop spans 15 amino acids. Germline-derived CDR1 and CDR2 are MGHRA and YSYEKL. The CDR3 sequence is CASSSRLEGSYEQYF. The DNA for the CDR3 is TGTGCCAGCAGCTCCAGACTAGAAGGCTCCTACGAGCAGTACTTC.

There are a few counts of this clone. The rearrangement joins TRBV29-1 to TRBJ2-3; 12 nucleotides align to TRBD2. Germline V lookup: CDR1 SQVTM, CDR2 ANQGSEA. The CDR3 has 16 residues. Trimming at V came to 6 bases and at J to 4 bases, leaving 11 bases not matched to a gene. As DNA, the CDR3 is TGCAGCGTACTCACAGGACTAGCGGGAAGGTCAGATACGCAGTATTTT. It specifies CSVLTGLAGRSDTQYF.

J is TRBJ2-7 and V is TRBV6-6; possible D gene TRBD2, 5 bases. V was pared by 10 bases and J by 2 bases, with 15 bases between. Germline CDR1 and CDR2: MNHNY and SVGAGI (reference sequence). The CDR3 extends over 13 amino acids. The CDR3 spells CAIKAEGPYEQYF. CDR3 sequence (DNA): TGTGCCATCAAAGCGGAAGGGCCCTACGAGCAGTACTTC.

The chain has TRBV6-4 and TRBJ2-1; 7 bases agree with TRBD2. The CDR3 is made up of 16 amino acids. Germline CDR1 and CDR2: MRHNA and SNTAGT. V lost 10 bases to trimming and J lost 5 bases; unmatched junction nucleotides: 17. CDR3 sequence: CATQQSAGAGHNEQFF. CDR3 coding DNA: TGTGCCACCCAACAGTCTGCGGGAGCGGGGCACAATGAGCAGTTCTTC.

This rearrangement joins TRBV7-9 to TRBJ2-2; TRBD1 matches 8 bases. The CDR3 is made up of 14 amino acids. The V and J ends lost 5 bases and 7 bases, in that order; junction bases with no gene match: 6. Germline V lookup: CDR1 SEHNR, CDR2 FQNEAQ (reference sequence). The CDR3: CASSPGGEVGELFF. The DNA for the CDR3 is TGTGCCAGCAGCCCAGGGGGCGAAGTCGGGGAGCTGTTTTTT.

The rearrangement joins TRBV25-1 to TRBJ1-4; 8 nucleotides line up with TRBD1. The CDR3 totals 15 residues. Germline V lookup: CDR1 MGHDK, CDR2 SYGVNS. V lost 5 bases, J lost 6 bases, and 8 bases stayed unmatched. CDR3 region: CASSPTDRAYEKLFF. The CDR3 DNA is TGTGCCAGCAGTCCCACGGACAGGGCTTATGAAAAACTGTTTTTT.

The rearrangement uses TRBV5-1 and TRBJ2-2; TRBD1 agrees at 9 bases. V lost 5 bases and J lost 7; bases outside the gene matches: 18. This CDR3 is built from 18 residues. Germline V CDR1 and CDR2: SGHRS, YFSETQ. The CDR3 region is CASSCGQGSDVCNGELFF. The CDR3 nucleotides read TGCGCCAGCAGTTGTGGACAGGGGTCGGACGTTTGCAACGGGGAGCTGTTTTTT.

This clone turned up a few times. Germline and junction disagree at one end, which may indicate a read error. V usage is TRBV7-2 and J usage is TRBJ1-4; D possibly corresponds to TRBD1 (5 bases). CDR3 length: 15 amino acids. Per the germline V gene, CDR1 is SGHTA and CDR2 is FQGNSA. CDR3 protein: CASSLAWTLEEKLFF. For the CDR3, the DNA is TGTGCCAGCAGCCTAGCTTGGACACTCGAGGAAAAACTGTTTTTT.